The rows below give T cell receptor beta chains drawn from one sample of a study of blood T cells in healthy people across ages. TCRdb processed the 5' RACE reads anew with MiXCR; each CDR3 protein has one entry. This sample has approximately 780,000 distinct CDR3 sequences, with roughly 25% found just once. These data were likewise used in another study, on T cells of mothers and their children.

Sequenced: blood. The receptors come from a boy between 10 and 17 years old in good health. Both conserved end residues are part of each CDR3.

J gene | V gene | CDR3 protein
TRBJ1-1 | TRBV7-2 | CASSLAWDYNTEAFF
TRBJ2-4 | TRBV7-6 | CASSPPGQSIQYF
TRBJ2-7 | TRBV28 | CASSWTGPSHEQYF
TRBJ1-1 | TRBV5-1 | CASSNGLNTEAFF
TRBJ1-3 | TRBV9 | CASSVLGASGNTIYF
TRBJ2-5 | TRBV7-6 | CASSLSWGGGETQYF
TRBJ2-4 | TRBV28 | CASSLLGDIAKNIQYF
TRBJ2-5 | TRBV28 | CASSPPGLTLLEYF
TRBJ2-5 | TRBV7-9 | CASRHRETGTQYF
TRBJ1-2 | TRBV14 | CASSQESLYGYTF
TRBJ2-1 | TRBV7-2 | CASSISGVSYNEQFF
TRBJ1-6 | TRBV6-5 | CASSYLGDRGNNSPLHF
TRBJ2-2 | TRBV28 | CASSPRLRGKNGELFF